The 25 T cell receptor beta chains below come from one sample, sequenced in a study of identical twins. Via MiXCR, TCRdb re-called the 5' RACE reads, giving one row per CDR3 protein. This table holds fewer than 250,000 distinct CDR3 sequences, roughly a tenth found once. Material for sequencing was memory (CD45RO+) T cells sorted from blood. The origin of the receptors is a woman aged 18-35 years in good health.

The J gene is TRBJ2-5, the V gene TRBV18; 15 nucleotides agree with TRBD2. Germline values: CDR1 KGHSH, CDR2 LQKENI. V lost 1 base and J lost 1; bases outside the gene matches: 4. The CDR3 runs 18 residues. The CDR3 DNA is TGTGCCAGCTCACCACAGGGACTAGCGGGAGGCTCCCAAGAGACCCAGTACTTC. The encoded protein is CASSPQGLAGGSQETQYF. The complete variable domain, with remaining parts taken from reference TRBV18 and TRBJ2-5, reads NAGVMQNPRHLVRRRGQEARLRCSPMKGHSHVYWYRQLPEEGLKFMVYLQKENIIDESGMPKERFSAEFPKEGPSILRIQQVVRGDSAAYFCASSPQGLAGGSQETQYFGPGTRLLVL.

This clonotype was seen a handful of times. The rearrangement joins TRBV5-6 to TRBJ2-3; D gene ambiguous. CDR1 is SGHDT, CDR2 YYEEEE, per germline. CDR3 size: 14 residues. V was clipped by 2 bases and J by 0 bases, with 7 bases between them. CDR3 nucleotide sequence: TGTGCCAGCAGCTTCGGCTGGAGCACAGATACGCAGTATTTT. This encodes CASSFGWSTDTQYF. Drawing the rest from reference TRBV5-6 and TRBJ2-3, the complete variable domain is DAGVTQSPTHLIKTRGQQVTLRCSPKSGHDTVSWYQQALGQGPQFIFQYYEEEERQRGNFPDRFSGHQFPNYSSELNVNALLLGDSALYLCASSFGWSTDTQYFGPGTRLTVL.

There are many counts of this clonotype. This chain uses TRBV29-1 with TRBJ1-4; TRBD1 is a possible D gene (5 bases). V lost 4 bases and J 4 bases, leaving 10 bases between the germline ends. The germline V gene encodes CDR1 SQVTM and CDR2 ANQGSEA. The CDR3 is 13 residues long. The CDR3 DNA sequence: TGCAGCGTTGGTTGGGGCCGTAATGAAAAACTGTTTTTT. It yields the protein CSVGWGRNEKLFF.

This CDR3 reads CASSRGGGVYNEQFF. The CDR3 coding sequence is TGTGCCAGCAGCCGCGGCGGGGGGGTCTACAATGAGCAGTTCTTC. The rearrangement uses TRBV11-2 and TRBJ2-1; the match to TRBD2 covers 9 bases. The V segment lost 5 bases and the J segment 3 bases; nucleotides outside the gene matches: 5. CDR1 and CDR2 (germline): SGHAT, FQNNGV. The CDR3 contains 15 residues.

This clonotype was picked up a small number of times. This rearrangement joins TRBV6-2 or TRBV6-3 to TRBJ2-5; tentative D call: TRBD2 (5 bases). V was shortened by 2 bases and J by 5 bases, with 12 bases between the two germline ends. The germline V gene has CDR1 MNHEY and CDR2 SVGEGT. The CDR3 loop spans 14 amino acids. CDR3 nucleotide sequence: TGTGCCAGCAGTTACGAGCGGCTTGGGGAGACCCAGTACTTC. Residues: CASSYERLGETQYF.

This clonotype was detected many times. The V and J genes are TRBV29-1 and TRBJ2-1; D not resolved. Germline CDR1 and CDR2: SQVTM and ANQGSEA. The length of the CDR3 is 10 residues. CDR3 nucleotides: TGCAGTGTGGAGTACAATGAGCAGTTCTTC. The encoded protein is CSVEYNEQFF.

A few counts support this clonotype. V usage is TRBV5-1 and J usage is TRBJ2-1, with D possibly matching TRBD1 (5 bases). The CDR3 has 14 amino acids. Trimming pared 3 bases from V and 9 bases from J, leaving 16 bases between. The V gene's germline CDR1 is SGHRS and CDR2 YFSETQ. As DNA, the CDR3 is TGCGCCAGCAGCTCAAGTCCGGGTCAGGGTGAGCAGTTCTTC. It yields the protein CASSSSPGQGEQFF. The full variable domain, completed using reference TRBV5-1 and TRBJ2-1, is KAGVTQTPRYLIKTRGQQVTLSCSPISGHRSVSWYQQTPGQGLQFLFEYFSETQRNKGNFPGRFSGRQFSNSRSEMNVSTLELGDSALYLCASSSSPGQGEQFFGPGTRLTVL.

The chain couples TRBV4-3 to TRBJ1-1; 10 positions agree with TRBD1. The ends lost 4 bases at V and 5 bases at J; junction bases unmatched: 4. Per germline, CDR1 LGHNA and CDR2 YSLEER. The CDR3 is 14 residues long. CDR3: CASSRGTGETEAFF. Written as DNA, the CDR3 is TGCGCCAGCAGCCGCGGGACAGGGGAAACTGAAGCTTTCTTT.

J is TRBJ1-2 and V is TRBV3-1, with D unresolved. Germline V lookup: CDR1 LGHDT, CDR2 YNNKEL (reference sequence). This CDR3 is built from 14 residues. Trimming removed 0 bases from V and 7 bases from J, with 12 bases in between. CDR3 residues: CASSQDADRGGYTF. In nucleotides, the CDR3 is TGTGCCAGCAGCCAAGATGCTGATCGGGGTGGCTACACCTTC. The full variable domain, rest sourced from reference TRBV3-1 and TRBJ1-2, is DTAVSQTPKYLVTQMGNDKSIKCEQNLGHDTMYWYKQDSKKFLKIMFSYNNKELIINETVPNRFSPKSPDKAHLNLHINSLELGDSAVYFCASSQDADRGGYTFGSGTRLTVV.

In this sample, this clonotype turned up a few times. The chain combines TRBV15 with TRBJ1-2; D may be TRBD1 (6 bases). V dropped 1 base and J dropped 7 bases, with 16 bases sitting between them. The CDR3 is 15 residues long. Germline V gene lookup returns CDR1 LNHNV and CDR2 YYDKDF (reference sequence). CDR3 in amino acids: CATSRGQAGEGGYTF. The DNA of the CDR3 is TGTGCCACCAGCAGAGGACAGGCAGGTGAGGGTGGCTACACCTTC.

The chain carries TRBV5-1 and TRBJ2-7, with a possible D match to TRBD2 (6 bases). The germline V gene encodes CDR1 SGHRS and CDR2 YFSETQ. CDR3 length equals 15 residues. The V end lost 2 bases, the J end lost 6 bases, and 18 bases lay between the germline ends. CDR3 bases: TGCGCCAGCAGCTTTCTGGGAGGCTCTTTGAGCGAGCAGTACTTC. This encodes CASSFLGGSLSEQYF. Full variable domain (outside the CDR3, taken from reference TRBV5-1 and TRBJ2-7): KAGVTQTPRYLIKTRGQQVTLSCSPISGHRSVSWYQQTPGQGLQFLFEYFSETQRNKGNFPGRFSGRQFSNSRSEMNVSTLELGDSALYLCASSFLGGSLSEQYFGPGTRLTVT.

The V call is TRBV29-1, the J call TRBJ1-2, with TRBD1 matching over 8 bases. Germline lookup yields CDR1 SQVTM and CDR2 ANQGSEA. Trimming at V came to 7 bases and at J to 8 bases, leaving 12 bases not matched to a gene. This CDR3 is built from 13 residues. The CDR3 DNA reads TGCAGCGCAAGGACAGGGATCATCGGGGGCTACACCTTC. Protein sequence: CSARTGIIGGYTF.

This clonotype was detected ten times or more. The rearrangement uses TRBV12-3 or TRBV12-4 and TRBJ1-1, with 9 positions matching TRBD1. The CDR3 is 14 amino acids. V was clipped by 7 bases and J by 3 bases; unmatched bases: 6. The CDR3 is CASTGGQGYTEAFF. The CDR3, as DNA: TGTGCCAGCACCGGGGGACAGGGATACACTGAAGCTTTCTTT.

This clonotype was found many times. The chain carries TRBV12-3 or TRBV12-4 and TRBJ2-1; 8 nucleotides agree with TRBD1. This CDR3 is built from 15 residues. V dropped 4 bases and J dropped 6; count of bases not matched to a gene: 8. The CDR3 DNA reads TGTGCCAGCAGTTCCCGGGACAGGCGGTCCAATGAGCAGTTCTTC. Translating it yields CASSSRDRRSNEQFF.

The chain has TRBV12-3 or TRBV12-4 and TRBJ2-6; D could derive from TRBD1 or TRBD2 (5 bases each). There are 15 residues in the CDR3. Trimming stripped 6 bases from V and 3 bases from J, with 12 bases between. CDR3 sequence: CASRLGVVGANVLTF. In DNA, the CDR3 is TGTGCCAGCAGGCTGGGGGTCGTTGGGGCCAACGTCCTGACTTTC.

The chain has TRBV7-9 and TRBJ2-1; D unresolved. V was pared by 5 bases and J by 5 bases, with 13 bases between. The CDR3 length is 14 residues. Germline V gene sequence: CDR1 SEHNR, CDR2 FQNEAQ (reference sequence). The CDR3 spells CASSRRSRDNEQFF. The CDR3 DNA is TGTGCCAGCAGCCGAAGGTCCCGGGACAATGAGCAGTTCTTC.

The chain has TRBV6-2 or TRBV6-3 and TRBJ1-5, with TRBD1 as a possible D gene (6 bases). CDR1 is MNHEY, CDR2 SVGEGT, per germline. The CDR3 is 14 residues long. With 8 bases removed from V and 4 bases from J, the gap between germline ends came to 15 bases. CDR3 sequence (DNA): TGTGCCAGCGCCAACAGGGCCGTTAATCAGCCCCAGCATTTT. It codes for CASANRAVNQPQHF.

This clonotype has ten or more counts. The chain recombines TRBV20-1 with TRBJ1-2; no clear D gene. Trimming cost V 5 bases and J 10 bases, with 17 bases left between them. This CDR3 region has 12 residues. The V gene's germline CDR1 is DFQATT and CDR2 SNEGSKA (reference sequence). CDR3 bases: TGCAGTGCTCGACTGATAGATGTAGACTACACCTTC. It is translated as CSARLIDVDYTF.

The table lists this clonotype with many counts. The J gene is TRBJ2-7, the V gene TRBV12-3 or TRBV12-4; D unresolved. With 4 bases removed from V and 5 bases from J, the gap between germline ends came to 9 bases. The CDR3 runs 12 residues. The chain's CDR3 is CASSSIRDEQYF. CDR3 DNA sequence: TGTGCCAGCAGTTCTATCAGAGACGAGCAGTACTTC.

In this sample, this clonotype turned up a few times. The chain joins TRBV20-1 to TRBJ2-1, with 13 bases lining up with TRBD2. Germline V gene sequence: CDR1 DFQATT, CDR2 SNEGSKA (reference sequence). This CDR3 has 18 amino acids. Trimming took 0 bases from V and 10 from J; bases not matched to a gene: 15. This chain's CDR3 is CSARDGSRRTSGSGEQFF. CDR3 bases: TGCAGTGCTAGAGATGGATCGCGCCGGACTAGCGGGAGTGGCGAGCAGTTCTTC.

This clonotype was picked up a small number of times. The chain recombines TRBV5-1 with TRBJ2-1, with 12 bases identical to TRBD2. The CDR3 covers 16 residues. Looked up from germline, CDR1 is SGHRS and CDR2 is YFSETQ. V lost 3 bases, J lost 7 bases, and 8 bases stayed unmatched. CDR3 nucleotide sequence: TGCGCCAGCAGCTCCCTAGCGGGAGGGCCGAGGAATGAGCAGTTCTTC. Protein: CASSSLAGGPRNEQFF.

The rearrangement uses TRBV30 and TRBJ2-7; a possible D gene is TRBD2 (6 bases). The CDR3 length is 15 residues. V lost 0 bases and J lost 4, with 16 bases in between. The germline gives CDR1 GTSNPN, CDR2 SVGIG (reference sequence). The CDR3 reads CAWSVSGGTLYEQYF. The CDR3 DNA reads as TGTGCCTGGAGTGTAAGTGGCGGGACTCTGTACGAGCAGTACTTC.

This clonotype was counted a few times. The DNA for the CDR3 is TGTGCCAGCAGCTATCTGCCGACAGGGGGAACAGATACGCAGTATTTT. It codes for CASSYLPTGGTDTQYF. V is TRBV5-5 and J is TRBJ2-3; 9 nucleotides agree with TRBD1. The trim removed 3 bases at V and 3 bases at J, leaving 8 bases unmatched. This CDR3 region has 16 residues. The germline V gene encodes CDR1 SGHKS and CDR2 YYEKEE (reference sequence).

This clonotype was counted many times. CDR3: CASSPGGPGQETQYF. In nucleotides, the CDR3 is TGTGCCAGCAGCCCGGGGGGGCCGGGGCAAGAGACCCAGTACTTC. V usage is TRBV12-3 or TRBV12-4 and J usage is TRBJ2-5; 8 bases are a match to TRBD2. The CDR3 length is 15 residues. Trimming removed 6 bases from V and 2 bases from J; junction bases left unmatched: 8.

The rearrangement links TRBV5-6 to TRBJ2-3; 11 bases line up with TRBD2. This CDR3 region has 15 residues. In germline, CDR1 is SGHDT, CDR2 YYEEEE. With V trimmed by 5 bases and J by 1 base, 3 bases remained unmatched. CDR3 protein: CASSGLAGRTDTQYF. DNA for the CDR3: TGTGCCAGCAGTGGACTAGCGGGCCGCACAGATACGCAGTATTTT.